The clone carrying this T cell receptor beta chain appeared once. This entry is derived from a study of CD8 T cells in Susac syndrome. Sequencing of TCR beta covered CD8+ and CD4+ T cells obtained from blood. The multiple sclerosis control cohort comprised treatment-naive individuals presenting with stable or active relapsing-remitting disease. Random hexamers served to reverse transcribe about 0.45 to 1 ug RNA. TCRdb reprocessed the immunoSEQ multiplex PCR reads via MiXCR and lists one record per CDR3 protein. The repertoire has approximately 280,000 distinct CDR3 sequences, approximately 85% of them found once; the top ten carry 0.11%. V lost 8 bases, J lost 1 base, and 14 bases lay in between. Looked up from germline, CDR1 is SEHNR and CDR2 is FQNEAQ (reference sequence). The CDR3 totals 14 residues.

J is TRBJ1-1 and V is TRBV7-9; TRBD1 is a possible D gene (5 bases). The source is a human donor with multiple sclerosis. Source material: CD8+ T cells from PBMCs. The DNA for the CDR3 is TGTGCCAGCTTTCCAGACAGATCGAACACTGAAGCTTTCTTT. Translated: CASFPDRSNTEAFF.